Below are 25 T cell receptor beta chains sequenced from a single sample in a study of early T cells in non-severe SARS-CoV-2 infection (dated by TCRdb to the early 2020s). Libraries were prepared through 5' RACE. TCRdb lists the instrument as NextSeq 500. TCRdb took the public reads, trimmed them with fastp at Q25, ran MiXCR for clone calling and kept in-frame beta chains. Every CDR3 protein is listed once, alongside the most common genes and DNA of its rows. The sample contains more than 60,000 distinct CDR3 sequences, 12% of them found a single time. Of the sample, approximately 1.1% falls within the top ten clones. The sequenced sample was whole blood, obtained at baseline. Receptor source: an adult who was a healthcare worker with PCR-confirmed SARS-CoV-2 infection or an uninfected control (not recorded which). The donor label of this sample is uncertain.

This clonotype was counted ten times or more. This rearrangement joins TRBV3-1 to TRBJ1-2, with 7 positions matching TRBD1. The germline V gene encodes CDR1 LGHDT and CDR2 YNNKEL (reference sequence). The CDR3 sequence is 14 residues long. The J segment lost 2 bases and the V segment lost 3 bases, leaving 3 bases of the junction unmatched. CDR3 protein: CASSQTTGNYGYTF. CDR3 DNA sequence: TGTGCCAGCAGCCAGACGACAGGGAACTATGGCTACACCTTC.

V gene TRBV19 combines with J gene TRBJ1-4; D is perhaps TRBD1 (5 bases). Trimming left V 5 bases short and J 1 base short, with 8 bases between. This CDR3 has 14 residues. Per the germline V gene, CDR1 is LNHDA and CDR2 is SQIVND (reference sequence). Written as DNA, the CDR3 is TGTGCCAGTAGTGACGGGGGAACTAATGAAAAACTGTTTTTT. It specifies CASSDGGTNEKLFF.

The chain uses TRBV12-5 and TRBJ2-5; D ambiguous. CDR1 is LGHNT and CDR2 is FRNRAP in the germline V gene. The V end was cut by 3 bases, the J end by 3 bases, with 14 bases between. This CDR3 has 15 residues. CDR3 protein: CASGLKLSVEETQYF. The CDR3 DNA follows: TGTGCTAGTGGTTTAAAGTTGAGTGTCGAAGAGACCCAGTACTTC.

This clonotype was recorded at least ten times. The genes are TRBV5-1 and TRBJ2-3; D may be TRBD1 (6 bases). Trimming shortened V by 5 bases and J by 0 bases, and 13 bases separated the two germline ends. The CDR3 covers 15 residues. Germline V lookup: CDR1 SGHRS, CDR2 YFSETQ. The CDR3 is CASRVQGSSTDTQYF. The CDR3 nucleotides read TGCGCCAGCAGGGTACAGGGATCTAGCACAGATACGCAGTATTTT.

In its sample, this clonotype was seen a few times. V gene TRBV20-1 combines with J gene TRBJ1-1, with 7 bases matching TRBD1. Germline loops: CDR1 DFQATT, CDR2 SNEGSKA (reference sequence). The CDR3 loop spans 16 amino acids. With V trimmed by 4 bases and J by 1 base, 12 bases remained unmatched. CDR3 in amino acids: CSATPRQGAANTEAFF. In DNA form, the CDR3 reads TGCAGTGCTACCCCCAGACAGGGTGCAGCGAACACTGAAGCTTTCTTT.

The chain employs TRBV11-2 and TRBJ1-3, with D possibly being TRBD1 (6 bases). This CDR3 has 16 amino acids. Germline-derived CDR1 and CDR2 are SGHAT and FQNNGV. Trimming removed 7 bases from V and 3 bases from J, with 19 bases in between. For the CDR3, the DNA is TGTGCCAGCACCCGATCGGGGACACCCCTTGGAAACACCATATATTTT. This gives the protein CASTRSGTPLGNTIYF.

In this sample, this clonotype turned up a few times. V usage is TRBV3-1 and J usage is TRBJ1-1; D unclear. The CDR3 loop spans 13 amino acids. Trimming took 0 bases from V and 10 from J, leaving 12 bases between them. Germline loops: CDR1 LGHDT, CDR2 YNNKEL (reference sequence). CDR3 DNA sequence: TGTGCCAGCAGCCAAGATAGAAGACAATCAGCTTTCTTT. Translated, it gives CASSQDRRQSAFF.

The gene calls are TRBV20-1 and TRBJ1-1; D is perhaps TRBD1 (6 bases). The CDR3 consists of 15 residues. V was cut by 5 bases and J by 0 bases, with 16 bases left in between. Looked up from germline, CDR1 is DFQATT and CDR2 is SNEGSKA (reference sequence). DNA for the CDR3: TGCAGTGCTCATCTAGGGGGGGGCTTGAACACTGAAGCTTTCTTT. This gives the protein CSAHLGGGLNTEAFF.

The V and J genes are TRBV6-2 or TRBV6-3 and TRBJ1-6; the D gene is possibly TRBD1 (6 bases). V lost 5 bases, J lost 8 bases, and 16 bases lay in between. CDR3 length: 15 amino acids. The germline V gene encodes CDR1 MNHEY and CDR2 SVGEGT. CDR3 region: CASSLGGPRDSPLHF. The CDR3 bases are TGTGCCAGCAGTCTCGGGGGCCCTCGGGATTCACCCCTCCACTTT.

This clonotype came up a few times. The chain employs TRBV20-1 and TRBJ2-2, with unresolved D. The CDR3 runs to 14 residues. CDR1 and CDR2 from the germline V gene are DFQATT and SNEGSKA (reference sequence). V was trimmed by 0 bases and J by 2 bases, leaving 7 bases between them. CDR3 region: CSARDQTNTGELFF. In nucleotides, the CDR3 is TGCAGTGCTAGAGACCAAACAAACACCGGGGAGCTGTTTTTT.

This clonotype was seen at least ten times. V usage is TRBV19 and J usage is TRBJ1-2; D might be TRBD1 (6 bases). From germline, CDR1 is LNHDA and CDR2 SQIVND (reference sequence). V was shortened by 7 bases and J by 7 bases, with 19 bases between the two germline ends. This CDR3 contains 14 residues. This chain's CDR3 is CASTPGHSLGGYTF. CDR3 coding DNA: TGTGCCAGTACCCCGGGACACTCTCTCGGTGGCTACACCTTC.

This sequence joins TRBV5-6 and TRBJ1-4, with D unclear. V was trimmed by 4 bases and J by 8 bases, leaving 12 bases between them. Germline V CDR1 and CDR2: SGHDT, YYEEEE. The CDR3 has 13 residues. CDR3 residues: CASSMRVNEKLFF. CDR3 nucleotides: TGTGCCAGCAGCATGAGGGTGAACGAAAAACTGTTTTTT.

The DNA for the CDR3 is TGTGCCAGCAGTTTTCAGAATTCGAACACTGAAGCTTTCTTT. This encodes CASSFQNSNTEAFF. The V gene is TRBV12-3 or TRBV12-4, the J gene TRBJ1-1; D is unclear. V was cut by 3 bases and J by 1 base, with 9 bases left in between. The CDR3 is made up of 14 amino acids.

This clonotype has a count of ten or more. CDR3 nucleotides: TGTGCCAGCGGAACAGGGGTCAATCAGCCCCAGCATTTT. This translates into CASGTGVNQPQHF. The chain combines TRBV6-6 with TRBJ1-5; 7 nucleotides agree with TRBD1. The CDR3 consists of 13 residues. Germline lookup yields CDR1 MNHNY and CDR2 SVGAGI (reference sequence). V lost 8 bases and J lost 3; bases outside the gene matches: 4.

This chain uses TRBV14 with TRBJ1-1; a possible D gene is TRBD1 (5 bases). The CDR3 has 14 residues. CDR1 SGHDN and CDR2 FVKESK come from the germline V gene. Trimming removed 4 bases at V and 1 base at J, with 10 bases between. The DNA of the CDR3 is TGTGCCAGCAGCCTCATGCAGGGGAACACTGAAGCTTTCTTT. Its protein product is CASSLMQGNTEAFF.

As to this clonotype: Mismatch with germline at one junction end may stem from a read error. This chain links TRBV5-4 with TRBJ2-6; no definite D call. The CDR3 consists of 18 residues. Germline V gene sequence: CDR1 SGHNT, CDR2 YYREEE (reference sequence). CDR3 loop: CASSWKSQGYSVANVLTF. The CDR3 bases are TGTGCCAGCAGCTGGAAATCACAAGGGTACTCTGTGGCCAACGTCCTGACTTTC.

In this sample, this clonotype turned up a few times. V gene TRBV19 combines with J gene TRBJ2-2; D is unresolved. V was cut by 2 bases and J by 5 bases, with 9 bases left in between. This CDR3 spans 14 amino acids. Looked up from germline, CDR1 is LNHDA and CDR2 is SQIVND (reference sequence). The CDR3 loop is CASSIMEITGELFF. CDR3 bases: TGTGCCAGTAGTATAATGGAAATAACCGGGGAGCTGTTTTTT.

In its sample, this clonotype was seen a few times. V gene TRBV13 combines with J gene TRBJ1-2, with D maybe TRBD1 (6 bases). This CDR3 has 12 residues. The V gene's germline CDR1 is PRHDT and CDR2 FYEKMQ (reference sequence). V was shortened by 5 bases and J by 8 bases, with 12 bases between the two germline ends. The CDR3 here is CASSRGSYGYTF. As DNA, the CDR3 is TGTGCCAGCAGCAGGGGGTCGTACGGCTACACCTTC.

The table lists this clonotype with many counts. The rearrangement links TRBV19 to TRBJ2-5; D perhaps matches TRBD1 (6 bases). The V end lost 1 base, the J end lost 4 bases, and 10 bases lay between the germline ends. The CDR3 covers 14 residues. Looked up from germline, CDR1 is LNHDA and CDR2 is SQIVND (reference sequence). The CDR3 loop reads CASSIVRGAETQYF. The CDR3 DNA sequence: TGTGCCAGTAGTATAGTCAGGGGAGCAGAGACCCAGTACTTC.

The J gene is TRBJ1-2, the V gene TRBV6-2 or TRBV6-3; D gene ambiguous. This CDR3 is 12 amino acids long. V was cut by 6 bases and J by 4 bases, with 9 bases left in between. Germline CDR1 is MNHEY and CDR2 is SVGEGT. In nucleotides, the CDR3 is TGTGCCAGCAGAGATGTGGGCTATGGCTACACCTTC. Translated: CASRDVGYGYTF.

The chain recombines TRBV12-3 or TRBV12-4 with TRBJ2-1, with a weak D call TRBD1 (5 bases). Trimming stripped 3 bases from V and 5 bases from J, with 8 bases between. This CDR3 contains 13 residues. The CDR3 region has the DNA TGTGCCAGCAGTTTTCAGGGAAACAATGAGCAGTTCTTC. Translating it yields CASSFQGNNEQFF.

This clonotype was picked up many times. CDR3 bases: TGTGCCAGCAGCTTGGGACGGAGCACAGATACGCAGTATTTT. Protein product: CASSLGRSTDTQYF. This sequence joins TRBV5-6 and TRBJ2-3; D is undetermined. This CDR3 has 14 amino acids. V lost 0 bases and J lost 0, with 5 bases in between. Germline V gene sequence: CDR1 SGHDT, CDR2 YYEEEE.

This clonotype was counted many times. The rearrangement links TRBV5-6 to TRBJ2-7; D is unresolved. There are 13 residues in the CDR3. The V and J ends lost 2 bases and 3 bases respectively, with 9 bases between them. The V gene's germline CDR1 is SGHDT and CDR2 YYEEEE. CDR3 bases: TGTGCCAGCAGCTTCCGACACCACTACGAGCAGTACGTC. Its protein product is CASSFRHHYEQYV.

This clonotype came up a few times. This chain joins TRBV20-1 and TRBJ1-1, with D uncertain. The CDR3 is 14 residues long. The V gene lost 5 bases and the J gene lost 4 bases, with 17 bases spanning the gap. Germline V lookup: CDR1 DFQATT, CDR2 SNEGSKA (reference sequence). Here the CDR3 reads CSADKLREGTEAFF. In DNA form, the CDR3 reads TGCAGTGCTGATAAGTTGAGGGAAGGCACTGAAGCTTTCTTT.

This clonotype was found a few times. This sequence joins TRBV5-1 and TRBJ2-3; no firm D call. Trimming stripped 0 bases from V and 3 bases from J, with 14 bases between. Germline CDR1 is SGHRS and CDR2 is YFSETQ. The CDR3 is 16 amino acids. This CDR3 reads CASSLGAVGRTDTQYF. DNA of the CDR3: TGCGCCAGCAGCTTGGGGGCGGTAGGCAGAACAGATACGCAGTATTTT.